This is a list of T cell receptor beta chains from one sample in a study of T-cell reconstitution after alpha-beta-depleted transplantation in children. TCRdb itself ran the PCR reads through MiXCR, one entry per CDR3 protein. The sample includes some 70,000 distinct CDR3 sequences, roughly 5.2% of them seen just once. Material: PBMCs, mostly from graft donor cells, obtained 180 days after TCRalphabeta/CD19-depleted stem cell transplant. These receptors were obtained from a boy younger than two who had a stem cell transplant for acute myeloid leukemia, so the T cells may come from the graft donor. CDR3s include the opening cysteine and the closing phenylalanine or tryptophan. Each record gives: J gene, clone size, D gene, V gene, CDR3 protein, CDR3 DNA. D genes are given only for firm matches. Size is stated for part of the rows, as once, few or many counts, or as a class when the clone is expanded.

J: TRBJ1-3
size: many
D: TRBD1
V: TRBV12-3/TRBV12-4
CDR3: CASSPGTVTTIYF
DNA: TGTGCCAGCAGCCCCGGGACAGTTACCACCATATATTTT

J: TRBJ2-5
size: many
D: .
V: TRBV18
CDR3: CASSPSQETQYF
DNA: TGTGCCAGCTCACCGTCCCAAGAGACCCAGTACTTC

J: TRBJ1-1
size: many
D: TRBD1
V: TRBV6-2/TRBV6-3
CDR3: CASSYSRGRWAEAFF
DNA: TGTGCCAGCAGTTACTCGAGGGGGCGTTGGGCTGAAGCTTTCTTT

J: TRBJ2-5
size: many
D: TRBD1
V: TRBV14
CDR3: CASSPASQGAGETQYF
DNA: TGTGCCAGCAGCCCCGCGTCTCAGGGGGCCGGAGAGACCCAGTACTTC

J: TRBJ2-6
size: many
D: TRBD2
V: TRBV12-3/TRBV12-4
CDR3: CASSLGPSGGATGANVLTF
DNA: TGTGCCAGCAGTTTAGGGCCTAGCGGGGGGGCCACTGGGGCCAACGTCCTGACTTTC

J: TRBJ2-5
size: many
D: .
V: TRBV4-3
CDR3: CASSQDPSRETQYF
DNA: TGCGCCAGCAGCCAAGATCCCAGCAGGGAGACCCAGTACTTC

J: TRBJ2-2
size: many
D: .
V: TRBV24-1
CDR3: CATSDLGAGTVSGELFF
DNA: TGTGCCACCAGTGATTTAGGGGCGGGGACCGTCTCCGGGGAGCTGTTTTTT

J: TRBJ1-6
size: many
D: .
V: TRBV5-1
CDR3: CASSLRAYNSPLHF
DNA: TGCGCCAGCAGCTTGAGGGCCTATAATTCACCCCTCCACTTT

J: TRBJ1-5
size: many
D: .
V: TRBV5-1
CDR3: CASSLKGGSQPQHF
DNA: TGCGCCAGCAGCTTGAAGGGGGGCAGTCAGCCCCAGCATTTT

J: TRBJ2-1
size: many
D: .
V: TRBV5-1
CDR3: CASSSQGISSYNEQFF
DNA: TGCGCCAGCAGCAGTCAGGGGATCAGCTCCTACAATGAGCAGTTCTTC

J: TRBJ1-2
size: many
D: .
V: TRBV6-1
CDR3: CASRDLGGNRNYGYTF
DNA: TGTGCCAGCAGAGACCTAGGGGGGAACCGTAACTATGGCTACACCTTC

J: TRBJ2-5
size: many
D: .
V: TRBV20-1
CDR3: CSAPQGGTQETQYF
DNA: TGCAGTGCTCCCCAGGGGGGGACCCAAGAGACCCAGTACTTC

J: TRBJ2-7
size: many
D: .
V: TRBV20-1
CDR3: CSAAIHRGYEQYF
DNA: TGCAGTGCGGCCATCCATCGAGGCTACGAGCAGTACTTC

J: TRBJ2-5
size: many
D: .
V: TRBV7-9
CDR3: CASSLAGTAKETQYF
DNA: TGTGCCAGCAGCTTAGCCGGGACTGCGAAAGAGACCCAGTACTTC

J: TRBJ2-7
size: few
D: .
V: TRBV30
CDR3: CAWTLTHEQYF
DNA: TGTGCCTGGACCCTGACACACGAGCAGTACTTC

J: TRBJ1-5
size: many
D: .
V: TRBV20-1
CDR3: CSARRGIDQPQHF
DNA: TGCAGTGCGAGGCGAGGGATCGATCAGCCCCAGCATTTT

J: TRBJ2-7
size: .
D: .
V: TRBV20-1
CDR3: CSFWGQQGYEQYF
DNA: TGCAGCTTCTGGGGCCAACAGGGATACGAGCAGTACTTC

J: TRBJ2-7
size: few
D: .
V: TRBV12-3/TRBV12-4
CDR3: CASTPRDTYEQYF
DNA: TGTGCCAGCACCCCCCGGGACACCTACGAGCAGTACTTC

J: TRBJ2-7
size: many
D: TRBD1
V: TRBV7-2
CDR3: CASSLWTGAGEQYF
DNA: TGTGCCAGCAGCTTATGGACAGGGGCTGGCGAGCAGTACTTC

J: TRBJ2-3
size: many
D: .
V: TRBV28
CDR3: CASRGTGRDTQYF
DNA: TGTGCCAGCAGGGGGACGGGGAGAGATACGCAGTATTTT

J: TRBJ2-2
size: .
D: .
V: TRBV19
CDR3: CASSPGPKSGELFF
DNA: TGTGCCAGTAGTCCCGGGCCCAAATCCGGGGAGCTGTTTTTT

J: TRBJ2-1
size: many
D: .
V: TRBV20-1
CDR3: CSARDTLVVGNNEQFF
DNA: TGCAGTGCTAGAGATACTTTGGTTGTAGGGAACAATGAGCAGTTCTTC

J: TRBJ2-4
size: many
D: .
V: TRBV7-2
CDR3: CASSLVGPAKNIQYF
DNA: TGTGCCAGCAGCTTAGTAGGCCCTGCCAAAAACATTCAGTACTTC

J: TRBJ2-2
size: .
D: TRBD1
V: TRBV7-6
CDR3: CASSLGQVPTGELFF
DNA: TGTGCCAGCAGCTTGGGACAGGTGCCCACCGGGGAGCTGTTTTTT

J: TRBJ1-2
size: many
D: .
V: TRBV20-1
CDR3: CSARSRNLNYGYTF
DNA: TGCAGTGCGCGGTCCAGGAACTTGAACTATGGCTACACCTTC

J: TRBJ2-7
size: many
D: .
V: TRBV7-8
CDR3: CASSPGYSYEQYF
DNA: TGTGCCAGCAGCCCCGGGTACTCCTACGAGCAGTACTTC

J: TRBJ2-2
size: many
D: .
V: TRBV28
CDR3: CASSFAGSGGELFF
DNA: TGTGCCAGCAGTTTCGCAGGGTCGGGCGGGGAGCTGTTTTTT

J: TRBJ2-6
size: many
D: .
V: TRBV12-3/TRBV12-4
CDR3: CASISLSGANVLTF
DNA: TGTGCCAGCATTTCCCTTTCTGGGGCCAACGTCCTGACTTTC

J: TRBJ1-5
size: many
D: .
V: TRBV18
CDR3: CASSPSRTNQPQHF
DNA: TGTGCCAGCTCTCCCTCCAGAACCAATCAGCCCCAGCATTTT

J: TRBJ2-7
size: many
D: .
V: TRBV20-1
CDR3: CSASPGSRYEQYF
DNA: TGCAGTGCGAGTCCCGGAAGCCGCTACGAGCAGTACTTC

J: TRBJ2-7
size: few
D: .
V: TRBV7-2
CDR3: CASSSRTGAYEQYF
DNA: TGTGCCAGCAGCTCGCGGACCGGCGCCTACGAGCAGTACTTC

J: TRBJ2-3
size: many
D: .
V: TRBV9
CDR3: CASSLQSTDTQYF
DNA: TGTGCCAGCAGTCTACAGAGCACAGATACGCAGTATTTT

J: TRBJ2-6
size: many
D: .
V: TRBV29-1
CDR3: CSVLRAGGANVLTF
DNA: TGCAGCGTTCTCCGGGCGGGTGGGGCCAACGTCCTGACTTTC

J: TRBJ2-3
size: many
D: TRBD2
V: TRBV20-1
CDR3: CSAPGTSGSTDTQYF
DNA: TGCAGTGCACCCGGGACTAGCGGTAGCACAGATACGCAGTATTTT

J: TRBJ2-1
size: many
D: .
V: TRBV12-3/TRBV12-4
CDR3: CASSEIGNEQFF
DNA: TGTGCCAGCAGTGAGATAGGCAATGAGCAGTTCTTC

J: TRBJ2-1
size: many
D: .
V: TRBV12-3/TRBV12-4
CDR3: CASTPTGGDEQFF
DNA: TGTGCCAGCACCCCCACGGGGGGCGATGAGCAGTTCTTC

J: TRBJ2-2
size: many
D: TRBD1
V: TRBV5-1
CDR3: CASSLYRGITGELFF
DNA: TGCGCCAGCAGCTTATACAGGGGAATAACCGGGGAGCTGTTTTTT

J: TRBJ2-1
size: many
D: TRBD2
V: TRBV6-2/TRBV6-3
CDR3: CASSYSPPLSGGAYNEQFF
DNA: TGTGCCAGCAGTTACTCCCCCCCCCTTAGCGGGGGAGCCTACAATGAGCAGTTCTTC

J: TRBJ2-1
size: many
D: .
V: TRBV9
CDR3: CASSPAAEGGKIF
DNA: TGTGCCAGCAGCCCGGCCGCAGAGGGGGGAAAGATCTTC

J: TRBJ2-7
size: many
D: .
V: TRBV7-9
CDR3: CASSLGPWAPSGNSYEQYF
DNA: TGTGCCAGCAGCTTAGGCCCCTGGGCCCCTAGTGGGAACTCCTACGAGCAGTACTTC

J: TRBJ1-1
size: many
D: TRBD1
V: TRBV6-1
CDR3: CASSKRTQGARNTEAFF
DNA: TGTGCCAGCAGTAAAAGGACACAGGGGGCAAGGAACACTGAAGCTTTCTTT

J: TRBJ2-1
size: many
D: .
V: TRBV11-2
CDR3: CASSLNTGPVEQFF
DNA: TGTGCCAGCAGCTTAAATACAGGGCCAGTTGAGCAGTTCTTC

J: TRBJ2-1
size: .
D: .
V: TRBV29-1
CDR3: CSAWTLSNEQFF
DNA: TGCAGCGCCTGGACTCTAAGCAATGAGCAGTTCTTC